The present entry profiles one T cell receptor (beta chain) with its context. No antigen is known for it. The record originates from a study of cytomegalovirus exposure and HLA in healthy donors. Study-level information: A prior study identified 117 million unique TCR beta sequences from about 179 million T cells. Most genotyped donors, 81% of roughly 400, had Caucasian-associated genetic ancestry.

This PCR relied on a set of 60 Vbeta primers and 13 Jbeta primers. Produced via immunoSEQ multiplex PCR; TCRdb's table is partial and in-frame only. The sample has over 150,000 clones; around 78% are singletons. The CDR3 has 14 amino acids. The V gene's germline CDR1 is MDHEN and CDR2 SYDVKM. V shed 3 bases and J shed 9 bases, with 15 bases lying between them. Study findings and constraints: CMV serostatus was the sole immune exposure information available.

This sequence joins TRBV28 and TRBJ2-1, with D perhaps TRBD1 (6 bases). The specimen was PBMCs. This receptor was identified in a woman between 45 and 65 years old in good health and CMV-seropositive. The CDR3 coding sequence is TGTGCCAGCAGTTTCGGGGCAGGGGTTGGTGAGCAGTTCTTC. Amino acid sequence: CASSFGAGVGEQFF.